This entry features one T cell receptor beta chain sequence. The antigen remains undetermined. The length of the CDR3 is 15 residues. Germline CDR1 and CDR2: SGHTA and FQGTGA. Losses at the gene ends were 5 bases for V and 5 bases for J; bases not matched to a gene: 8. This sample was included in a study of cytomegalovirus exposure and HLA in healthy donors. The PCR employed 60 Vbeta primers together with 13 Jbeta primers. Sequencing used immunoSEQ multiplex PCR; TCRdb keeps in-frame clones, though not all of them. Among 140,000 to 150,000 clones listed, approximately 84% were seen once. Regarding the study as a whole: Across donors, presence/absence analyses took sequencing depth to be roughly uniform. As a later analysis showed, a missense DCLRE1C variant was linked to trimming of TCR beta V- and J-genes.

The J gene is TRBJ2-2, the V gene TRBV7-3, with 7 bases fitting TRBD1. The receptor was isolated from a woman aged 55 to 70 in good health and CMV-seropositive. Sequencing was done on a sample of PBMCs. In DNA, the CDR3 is TGTGCCAGCAGCCCGGCTAGGGGGCCTACCGGGGAGCTGTTTTTT. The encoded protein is CASSPARGPTGELFF.